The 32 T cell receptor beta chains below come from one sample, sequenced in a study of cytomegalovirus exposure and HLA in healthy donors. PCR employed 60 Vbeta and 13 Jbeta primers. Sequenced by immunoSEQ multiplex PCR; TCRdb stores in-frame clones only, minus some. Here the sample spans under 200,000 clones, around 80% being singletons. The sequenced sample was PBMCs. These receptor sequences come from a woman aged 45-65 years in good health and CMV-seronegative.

The CDR3 region is CASRSLGYTF. CDR3 sequence (DNA): TGTGCCAGCAGATCCCTCGGCTACACCTTC. This chain uses TRBV2 with TRBJ1-2, with D uncertain. CDR1 and CDR2 (germline): SNHLY, FYNNEI. This CDR3 is built from 10 residues. V was pared by 6 bases and J by 8 bases, with 7 bases between.

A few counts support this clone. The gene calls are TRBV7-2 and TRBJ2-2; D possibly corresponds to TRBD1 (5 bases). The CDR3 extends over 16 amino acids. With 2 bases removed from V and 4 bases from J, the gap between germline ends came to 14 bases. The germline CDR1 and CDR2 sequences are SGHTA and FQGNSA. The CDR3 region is CASSLPTGSTTGELFF. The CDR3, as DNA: TGTGCCAGCAGCTTACCCACAGGATCGACCACCGGGGAGCTGTTTTTT.

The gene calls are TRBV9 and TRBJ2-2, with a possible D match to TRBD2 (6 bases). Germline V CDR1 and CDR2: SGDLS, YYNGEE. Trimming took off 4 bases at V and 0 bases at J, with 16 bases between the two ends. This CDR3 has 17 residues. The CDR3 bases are TGTGCCAGCAGCTCCTCGTCCGGGACTGCGAACACCGGGGAGCTGTTTTTT. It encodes CASSSSSGTANTGELFF. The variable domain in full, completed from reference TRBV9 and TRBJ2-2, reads DSGVTQTPKHLITATGQRVTLRCSPRSGDLSVYWYQQSLDQGLQFLIQYYNGEERAKGNILERFSAQQFPDLHSELNLSSLELGDSALYFCASSSSSGTANTGELFFGEGSRLTVL.

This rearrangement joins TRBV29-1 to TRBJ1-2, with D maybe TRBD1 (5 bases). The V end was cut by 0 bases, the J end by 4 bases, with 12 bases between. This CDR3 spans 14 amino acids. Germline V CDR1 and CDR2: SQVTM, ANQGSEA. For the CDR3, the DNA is TGCAGCGTTGAAGATTCAAGGGGCGGCTATGGCTACACCTTC. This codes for CSVEDSRGGYGYTF.

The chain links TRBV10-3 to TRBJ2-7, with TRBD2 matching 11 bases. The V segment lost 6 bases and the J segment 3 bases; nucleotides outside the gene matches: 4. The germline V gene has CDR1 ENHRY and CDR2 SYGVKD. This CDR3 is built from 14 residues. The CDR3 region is CAIRKTSGDYEQYF. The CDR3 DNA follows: TGTGCCATCAGGAAGACTAGCGGGGACTACGAGCAGTACTTC.

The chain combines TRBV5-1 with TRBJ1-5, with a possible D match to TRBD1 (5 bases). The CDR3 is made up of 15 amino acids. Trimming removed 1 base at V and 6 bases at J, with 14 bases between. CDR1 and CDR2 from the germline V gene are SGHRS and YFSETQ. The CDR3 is CASSLFGRVGQPQHF. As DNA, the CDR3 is TGCGCCAGCAGCTTGTTTGGCAGGGTCGGTCAGCCCCAGCATTTT. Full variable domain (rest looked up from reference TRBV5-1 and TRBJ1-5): KAGVTQTPRYLIKTRGQQVTLSCSPISGHRSVSWYQQTPGQGLQFLFEYFSETQRNKGNFPGRFSGRQFSNSRSEMNVSTLELGDSALYLCASSLFGRVGQPQHFGDGTRLSIL.

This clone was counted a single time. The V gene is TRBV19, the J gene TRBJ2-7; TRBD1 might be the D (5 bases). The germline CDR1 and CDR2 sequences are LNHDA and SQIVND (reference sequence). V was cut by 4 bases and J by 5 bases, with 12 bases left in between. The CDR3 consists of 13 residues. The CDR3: CASSKFQGDEQYF. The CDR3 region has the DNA TGTGCCAGTAGTAAGTTCCAAGGGGACGAGCAGTACTTC. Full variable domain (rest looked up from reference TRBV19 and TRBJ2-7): DGGITQSPKYLFRKEGQNVTLSCEQNLNHDAMYWYRQDPGQGLRLIYYSQIVNDFQKGDIAEGYSVSREKKESFPLTVTSAQKNPTAFYLCASSKFQGDEQYFGPGTRLTVT.

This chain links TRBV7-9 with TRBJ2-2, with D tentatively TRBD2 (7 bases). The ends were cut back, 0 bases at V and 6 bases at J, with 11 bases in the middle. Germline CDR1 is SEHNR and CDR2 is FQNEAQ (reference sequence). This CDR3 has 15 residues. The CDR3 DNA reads TGTGCCAGCAGCTTAGCTGGGGGGGGCGCCGGGGAGCTGTTTTTT. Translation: CASSLAGGGAGELFF.

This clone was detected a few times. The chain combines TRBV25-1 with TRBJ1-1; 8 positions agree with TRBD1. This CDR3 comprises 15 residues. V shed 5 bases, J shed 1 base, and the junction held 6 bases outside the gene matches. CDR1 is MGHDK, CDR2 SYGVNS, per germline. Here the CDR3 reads CASSPGQATNTEAFF. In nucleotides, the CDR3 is TGTGCCAGCAGTCCGGGACAGGCGACGAACACTGAAGCTTTCTTT. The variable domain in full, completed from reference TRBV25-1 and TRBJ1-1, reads EADIYQTPRYLVIGTGKKITLECSQTMGHDKMYWYQQDPGMELHLIHYSYGVNSTEKGDLSSESTVSRIRTEHFPLTLESARPSHTSQYLCASSPGQATNTEAFFGQGTRLTVV.

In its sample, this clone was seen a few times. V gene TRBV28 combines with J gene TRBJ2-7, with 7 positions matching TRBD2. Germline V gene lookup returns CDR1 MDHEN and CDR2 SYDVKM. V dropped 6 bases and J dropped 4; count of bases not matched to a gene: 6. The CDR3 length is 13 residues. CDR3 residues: CASRALARYEQYF. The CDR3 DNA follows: TGTGCCAGCAGGGCACTAGCGAGGTACGAGCAGTACTTC.

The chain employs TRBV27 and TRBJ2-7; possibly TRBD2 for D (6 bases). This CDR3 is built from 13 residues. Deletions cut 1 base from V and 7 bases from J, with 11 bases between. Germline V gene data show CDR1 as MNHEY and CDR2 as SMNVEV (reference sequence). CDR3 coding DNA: TGTGCCAGCAGTTTATACCGGGGGAGGGAGCAGTACTTC. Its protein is CASSLYRGREQYF.

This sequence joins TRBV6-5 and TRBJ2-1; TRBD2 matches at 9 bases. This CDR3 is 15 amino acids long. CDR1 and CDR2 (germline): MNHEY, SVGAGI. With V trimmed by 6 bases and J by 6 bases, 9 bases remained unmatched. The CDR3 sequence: CASSRAGGPSNEQFF. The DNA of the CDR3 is TGTGCCAGCAGCCGGGCGGGAGGGCCCTCCAATGAGCAGTTCTTC.

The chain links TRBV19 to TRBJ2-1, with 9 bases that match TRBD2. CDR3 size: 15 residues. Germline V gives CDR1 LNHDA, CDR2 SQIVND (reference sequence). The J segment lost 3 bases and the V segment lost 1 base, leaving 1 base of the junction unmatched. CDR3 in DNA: TGTGCCAGTAGTATAGGGACTAGCGACTACAATGAGCAGTTCTTC. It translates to CASSIGTSDYNEQFF.

DNA of the CDR3: TGTGCCAGCAGCGGACAGCGAAGCTCCTACGAGCAGTACTTC. Residues: CASSGQRSSYEQYF. The chain carries TRBV6-5 and TRBJ2-7, with D perhaps TRBD1 (6 bases). The CDR3 totals 14 residues. V was clipped by 6 bases and J by 0 bases, with 12 bases between them. Germline assignment: CDR1 MNHEY and CDR2 SVGAGI.

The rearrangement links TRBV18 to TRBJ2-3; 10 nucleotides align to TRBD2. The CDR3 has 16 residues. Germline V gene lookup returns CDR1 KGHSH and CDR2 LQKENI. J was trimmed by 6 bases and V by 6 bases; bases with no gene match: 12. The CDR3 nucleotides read TGTGCCAGCTCTCAATCTCTAGCGGGGGCCGGGGATACGCAGTATTTT. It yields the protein CASSQSLAGAGDTQYF.

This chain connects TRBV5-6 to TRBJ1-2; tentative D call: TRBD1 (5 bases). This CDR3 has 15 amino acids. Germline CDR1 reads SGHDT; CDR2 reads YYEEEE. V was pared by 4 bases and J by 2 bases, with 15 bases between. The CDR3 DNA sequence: TGTGCCAGCAGCCCCGAGATGACAGCGAACTATGGCTACACCTTC. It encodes CASSPEMTANYGYTF.

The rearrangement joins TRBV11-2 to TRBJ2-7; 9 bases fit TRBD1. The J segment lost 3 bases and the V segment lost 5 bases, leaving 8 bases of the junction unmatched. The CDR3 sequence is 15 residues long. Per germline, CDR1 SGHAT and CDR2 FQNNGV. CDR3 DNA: TGTGCCAGCAGCCCGGTGAAGGGACAGGGCTACGAGCAGTACTTC. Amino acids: CASSPVKGQGYEQYF.

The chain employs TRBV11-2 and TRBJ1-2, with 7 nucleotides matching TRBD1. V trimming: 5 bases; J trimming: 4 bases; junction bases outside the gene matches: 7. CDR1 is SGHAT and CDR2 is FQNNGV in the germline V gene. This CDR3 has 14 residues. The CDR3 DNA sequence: TGTGCCAGCAGCGGCCGAGGGGGCGGCTATGGCTACACCTTC. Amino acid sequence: CASSGRGGGYGYTF.

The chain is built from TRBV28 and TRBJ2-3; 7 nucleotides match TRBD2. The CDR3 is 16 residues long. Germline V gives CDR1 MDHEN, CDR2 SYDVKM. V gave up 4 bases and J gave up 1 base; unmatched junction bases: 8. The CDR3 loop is CASSYTSGEGTDTQYF. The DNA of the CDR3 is TGTGCCAGCAGTTATACAAGCGGGGAAGGCACAGATACGCAGTATTTT. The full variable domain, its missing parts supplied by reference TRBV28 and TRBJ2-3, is DVKVTQSSRYLVKRTGEKVFLECVQDMDHENMFWYRQDPGLGLRLIYFSYDVKMKEKGDIPEGYSVSREKKERFSLILESASTNQTSMYLCASSYTSGEGTDTQYFGPGTRLTVL.

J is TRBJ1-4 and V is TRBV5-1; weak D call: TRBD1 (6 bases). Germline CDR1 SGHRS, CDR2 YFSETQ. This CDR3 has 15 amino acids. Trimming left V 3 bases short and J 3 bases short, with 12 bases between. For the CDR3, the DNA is TGCGCCAGCAGCTCACAGGGTGCTTCTAATGAAAAACTGTTTTTT. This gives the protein CASSSQGASNEKLFF.

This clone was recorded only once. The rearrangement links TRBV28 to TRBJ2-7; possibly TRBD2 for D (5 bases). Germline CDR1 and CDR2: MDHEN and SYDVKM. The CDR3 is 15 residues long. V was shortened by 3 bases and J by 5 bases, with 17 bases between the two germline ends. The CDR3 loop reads CASSFITIGLNEQYF. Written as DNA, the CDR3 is TGTGCCAGCAGTTTTATAACCATCGGACTCAACGAGCAGTACTTC.

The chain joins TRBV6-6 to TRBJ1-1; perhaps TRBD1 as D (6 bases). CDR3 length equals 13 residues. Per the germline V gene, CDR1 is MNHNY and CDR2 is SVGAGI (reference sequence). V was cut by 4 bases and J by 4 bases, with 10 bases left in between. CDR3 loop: CASSSLGGTEAFF. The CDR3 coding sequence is TGTGCCAGCAGTTCCCTAGGGGGCACTGAAGCTTTCTTT.

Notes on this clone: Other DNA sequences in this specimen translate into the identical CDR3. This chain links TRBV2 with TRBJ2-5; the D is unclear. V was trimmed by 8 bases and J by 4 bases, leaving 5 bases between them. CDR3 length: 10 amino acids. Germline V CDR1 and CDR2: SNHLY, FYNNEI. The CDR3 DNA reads TGTGCCAGCTCATCAGAGACCCAGTACTTC. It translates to CASSSETQYF.

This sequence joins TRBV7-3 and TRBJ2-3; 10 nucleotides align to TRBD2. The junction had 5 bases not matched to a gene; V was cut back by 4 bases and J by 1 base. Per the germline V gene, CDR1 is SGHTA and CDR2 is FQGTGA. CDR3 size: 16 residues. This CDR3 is CASSWIAGGGTDTQYF. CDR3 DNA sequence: TGTGCCAGCAGCTGGATAGCGGGAGGTGGCACAGATACGCAGTATTTT. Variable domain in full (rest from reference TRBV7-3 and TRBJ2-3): GAGVSQTPSNKVTEKGKYVELRCDPISGHTALYWYRQSLGQGPEFLIYFQGTGAADDSGLPNDRFFAVRPEGSVSTLKIQRTERGDSAVYLCASSWIAGGGTDTQYFGPGTRLTVL.

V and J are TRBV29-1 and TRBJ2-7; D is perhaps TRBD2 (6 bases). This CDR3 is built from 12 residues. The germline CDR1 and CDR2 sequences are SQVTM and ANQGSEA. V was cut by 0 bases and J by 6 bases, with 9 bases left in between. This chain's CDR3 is CSVEDGGVEQYF. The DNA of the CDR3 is TGCAGCGTTGAAGATGGAGGGGTCGAGCAGTACTTC.

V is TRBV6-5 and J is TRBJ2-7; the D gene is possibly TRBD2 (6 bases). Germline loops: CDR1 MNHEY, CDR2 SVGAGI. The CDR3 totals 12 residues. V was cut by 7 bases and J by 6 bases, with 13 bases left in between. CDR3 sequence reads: CASTGGRSEQYF. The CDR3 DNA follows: TGTGCCAGCACCGGGGGACGGTCCGAGCAGTACTTC.

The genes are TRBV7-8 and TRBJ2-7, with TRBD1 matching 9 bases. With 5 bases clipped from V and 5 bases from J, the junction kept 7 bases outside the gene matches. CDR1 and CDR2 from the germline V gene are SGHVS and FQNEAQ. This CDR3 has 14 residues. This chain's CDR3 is CASSLRTGVDEQYF. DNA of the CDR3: TGTGCCAGCAGCCTCCGGACAGGGGTTGACGAGCAGTACTTC.

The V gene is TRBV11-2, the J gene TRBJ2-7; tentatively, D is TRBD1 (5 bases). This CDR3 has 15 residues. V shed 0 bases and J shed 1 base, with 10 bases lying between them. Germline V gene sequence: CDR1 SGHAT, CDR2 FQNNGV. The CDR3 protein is CASSLDRDSSYEQYF. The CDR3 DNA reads TGTGCCAGCAGCTTAGACAGGGATTCTTCCTACGAGCAGTACTTC.

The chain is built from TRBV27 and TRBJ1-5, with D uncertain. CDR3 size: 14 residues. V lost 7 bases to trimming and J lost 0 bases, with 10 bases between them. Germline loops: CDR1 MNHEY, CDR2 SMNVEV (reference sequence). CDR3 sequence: CASKTGYSNQPQHF. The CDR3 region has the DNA TGTGCCAGCAAAACGGGATATAGCAATCAGCCCCAGCATTTT.

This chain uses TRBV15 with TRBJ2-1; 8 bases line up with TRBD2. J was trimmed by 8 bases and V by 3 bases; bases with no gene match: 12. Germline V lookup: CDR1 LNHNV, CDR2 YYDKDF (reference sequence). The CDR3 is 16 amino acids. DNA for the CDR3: TGTGCCACCAGCAGCCCTGGGGCTAGCGGGCGCGATGAGCAGTTCTTC. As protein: CATSSPGASGRDEQFF.

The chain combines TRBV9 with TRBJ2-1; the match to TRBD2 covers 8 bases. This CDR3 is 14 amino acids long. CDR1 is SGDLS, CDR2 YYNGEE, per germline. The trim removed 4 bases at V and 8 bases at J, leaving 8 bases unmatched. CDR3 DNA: TGTGCCAGCAGCATCCGGACTAGCTTCGATGAGCAGTTCTTC. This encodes CASSIRTSFDEQFF.

For the CDR3, the DNA is TGTGCCAGCTCACCCGGGACAGGGGGTTCACCCCTCCACTTT. Translated: CASSPGTGGSPLHF. The V gene is TRBV18, the J gene TRBJ1-6, with TRBD1 identical over 11 bases. Looked up from germline, CDR1 is KGHSH and CDR2 is LQKENI. The CDR3 contains 14 residues. The junction had 1 base not matched to a gene; V was cut back by 3 bases and J by 9 bases.